This section outlines one TCR beta chain sequence together with its context. This specimen belongs to a study of blood T cell repertoires in COVID-19. Across the study: Acute and convalescent COVID-19 specimens originated in the United States, Italy and Spain. PBMCs, B-cell-depleted T cells, or T cells provided the cDNA or gDNA that made up the material.

V lost 4 bases and J 7 bases, leaving 9 bases between the germline ends. The germline CDR1 and CDR2 sequences are SGHNT and YYREEE (reference sequence). This CDR3 is built from 13 residues. Original handling: From reference gene primer amplification, estimates of nucleated cell counts were derived. TCRdb keeps only in-frame clones here, not all; method: immunoSEQ multiplex PCR. V, J and clone size were drawn from that table, and D and trimming were deduced from the DNA. The profile shows 150,000 to 200,000 clones, 65% to 90% of them singletons. The rearrangement joins TRBV5-4 to TRBJ1-6, with D perhaps TRBD1 (6 bases). Sequencing used peripheral blood. The clonotype originates from a man aged 45 to 65 with active or convalescent COVID-19. The CDR3 region has the DNA TGTGCCAGCAGCCCGGACAGCAATTCACCCCTCCACTTT. Translation gives CASSPDSNSPLHF.